This T cell receptor (beta chain) came from a study of TIL therapy for anti-PD-1-resistant metastatic lung cancer. Study information: Tumors carried a median around 1.4 non-synonymous mutations per megabase.

The immunoSEQ assay was v3. The protocol was immunoSEQ multiplex PCR, while the TCRdb copy is restricted to in-frame clones and leaves out a portion. The data contain about 59,000 clones, more than 60% of them singletons. As to time point: pre-treatment sample, taken before nivolumab and TIL therapy. The sequencing used blood, collected at baseline. This clonotype originated in a person aged 25-85 years with non-small cell lung cancer.

The CDR3 reads CASSLTLSGANVLTF. The CDR3 nucleotides are TGTGCCAGCAGCCTAACCCTCTCTGGGGCCAACGTCCTGACTTTC. This chain links TRBV11-2 with TRBJ2-6; D gene unclear. CDR3 length equals 15 residues. The V gene lost 5 bases and the J gene lost 0 bases, with 8 bases spanning the gap. CDR1 and CDR2 from the germline V gene are SGHAT and FQNNGV.